The next 23 T cell receptor beta chains were all read from a single sample in a study of blood T cell repertoires in COVID-19. TCRdb keeps only in-frame clones here, not all; method: immunoSEQ multiplex PCR. The sample records about 280,000 clones, 90% being singletons. Source material: PBMCs or T cells enriched from blood (not recorded which). Receptor source: a young woman with acute COVID-19.

The chain links TRBV10-3 to TRBJ2-7; D might be TRBD2 (5 bases). CDR3 length equals 13 residues. V was pared by 6 bases and J by 3 bases, with 12 bases between. Germline V lookup: CDR1 ENHRY, CDR2 SYGVKD. CDR3 sequence: CAISLGELYEQYF. The CDR3 DNA follows: TGTGCCATCAGCCTCGGGGAGCTCTACGAGCAGTACTTC.

This clone was seen a single time. This chain links TRBV21-1 with TRBJ1-2; the table's D call of TRBD1 was not tested on the DNA. TRBV21-1 is annotated as a pseudogene. This CDR3 is built from 14 residues. The CDR3 is CASSIGTGRSGYTF. CDR3 DNA: TGTGCCAGCAGCATTGGGACAGGGCGCTCTGGCTACACCTTC.

J is TRBJ2-7 and V is TRBV18, with D possibly being TRBD2 (7 bases). CDR1 and CDR2 (germline): KGHSH, LQKENI. V dropped 1 base and J dropped 3 bases, with 10 bases sitting between them. The CDR3 contains 14 residues. The CDR3 coding sequence is TGTGCCAGCTCACCACAGGGGGAGGGCTACGAGCAGTACTTC. Protein: CASSPQGEGYEQYF.

This chain uses TRBV2 with TRBJ1-1; TRBD1 is a possible D gene (5 bases). This CDR3 has 13 amino acids. V was cut by 8 bases and J by 8 bases, with 18 bases left in between. Germline V CDR1 and CDR2: SNHLY, FYNNEI. The CDR3 loop reads CASRGGVVREAFF. In nucleotides, the CDR3 is TGTGCCAGCCGGGGAGGGGTGGTTCGGGAAGCTTTCTTT. Complete variable domain (other parts from reference TRBV2 and TRBJ1-1): EPEVTQTPSHQVTQMGQEVILRCVPISNHLYFYWYRQILGQKVEFLVSFYNNEISEKSEIFDDQFSVERPDGSNFTLKIRSTKLEDSAMYFCASRGGVVREAFFGQGTRLTVV.

This chain joins TRBV2 and TRBJ1-5; TRBD1 aligns across 7 bases. The CDR3 is made up of 18 amino acids. The J segment lost 0 bases and the V segment lost 1 base, leaving 9 bases of the junction unmatched. CDR1 is SNHLY and CDR2 is FYNNEI in the germline V gene. CDR3 DNA: TGTGCCAGCAGTGAAGAAGGGACAGAGGGGCTTAGCAATCAGCCCCAGCATTTT. Protein product: CASSEEGTEGLSNQPQHF.

This chain joins TRBV11-2 and TRBJ1-1; no firm D call. Trimming removed 1 base at V and 3 bases at J, with 21 bases between. This CDR3 is built from 18 residues. The germline V gene has CDR1 SGHAT and CDR2 FQNNGV. CDR3 region: CASSLGRGERLVHTEAFF. CDR3 in DNA: TGTGCCAGCAGCTTAGGGCGGGGAGAGCGGTTAGTTCACACTGAAGCTTTCTTT.

The rearrangement uses TRBV7-2 and TRBJ2-1, with a possible D match to TRBD2 (5 bases). With 4 bases removed from V and 0 bases from J, the gap between germline ends came to 16 bases. The germline V gene encodes CDR1 SGHTA and CDR2 FQGNSA. CDR3 length equals 17 residues. CDR3 sequence: CASSSLGSLFSYNEQFF. The CDR3 DNA follows: TGTGCCAGCAGCTCCCTAGGGAGCTTGTTCTCCTACAATGAGCAGTTCTTC. Based on the CDR3 plus reference TRBV7-2 and TRBJ2-1, the full variable domain is GAGVSQSPSNKVTEKGKDVELRCDPISGHTALYWYRQSLGQGLEFLIYFQGNSAPDKSGLPSDRFSAERTGGSVSTLTIQRTQQEDSAVYLCASSSLGSLFSYNEQFFGPGTRLTVL.

The DNA of the CDR3 is TGCAGCGTTGTCACGACGGAGTTCGGTAACTATGGCTACACCTTC. Protein sequence: CSVVTTEFGNYGYTF. This chain connects TRBV29-1 to TRBJ1-2; no clear D. The CDR3 is 15 residues long. Looked up from germline, CDR1 is SQVTM and CDR2 is ANQGSEA. Trimming stripped 4 bases from V and 1 base from J, with 16 bases between.

The CDR3 loop reads CASSLGPPGGGGYTF. The CDR3 coding sequence is TGCGCCAGCAGCTTGGGACCTCCGGGGGGCGGTGGCTACACCTTC. The rearrangement links TRBV5-1 to TRBJ1-2; possibly TRBD1 for D (6 bases). The V and J ends lost 0 bases and 7 bases respectively, with 16 bases between them. Germline V gives CDR1 SGHRS, CDR2 YFSETQ. The CDR3 is 15 residues long.

The chain links TRBV7-9 to TRBJ1-2; 7 bases match TRBD1. The CDR3 covers 12 residues. Germline V CDR1 and CDR2: SEHNR, FQNEAQ (reference sequence). With 5 bases clipped from V and 8 bases from J, the junction kept 5 bases outside the gene matches. CDR3 nucleotides: TGTGCCAGCAGCCCACAGGGGTGGGGCTACACCTTC. Translating it yields CASSPQGWGYTF.

The J gene is TRBJ1-4, the V gene TRBV7-2, with a possible D match to TRBD1 (6 bases). The CDR3 loop spans 16 amino acids. V was clipped by 2 bases and J by 1 base, with 11 bases between them. From germline, CDR1 is SGHTA and CDR2 FQGNSA. The DNA for the CDR3 is TGTGCCAGCAGCTTACTAGGGGGAAGAACTAATGAAAAACTGTTTTTT. This gives the protein CASSLLGGRTNEKLFF.

V gene TRBV30 combines with J gene TRBJ1-1; possibly TRBD1 for D (5 bases). The ends were cut back, 2 bases at V and 4 bases at J, with 14 bases in the middle. Germline V CDR1 and CDR2: GTSNPN, SVGIG (reference sequence). The CDR3 consists of 14 residues. CDR3 region: CAWSIDSYLTEAFF. CDR3 nucleotide sequence: TGTGCCTGGAGTATCGACAGTTACCTCACTGAAGCTTTCTTT.

This chain links TRBV18 with TRBJ1-3, with D possibly being TRBD1 (6 bases). Germline CDR1 KGHSH, CDR2 LQKENI. Trimming removed 3 bases from V and 2 bases from J, with 11 bases in between. The CDR3 has 15 residues. The CDR3 region is CASSPIQGTGNTIYF. CDR3 DNA: TGTGCCAGCTCACCTATCCAGGGGACTGGAAACACCATATATTTT.

This chain links TRBV5-4 with TRBJ2-1; 11 positions agree with TRBD2. This CDR3 is 18 amino acids long. Trimming at V came to 4 bases and at J to 5 bases, leaving 14 bases not matched to a gene. Germline-derived CDR1 and CDR2 are SGHNT and YYREEE (reference sequence). For the CDR3, the DNA is TGTGCCAGCAGCCCGCACGGATTAGCGGGAGGGCCGAACAATGAGCAGTTCTTC. This sequence encodes CASSPHGLAGGPNNEQFF.

The chain links TRBV6-4 to TRBJ2-1; D ambiguous. The CDR3 covers 13 residues. V was cut by 1 base and J by 8 bases, with 9 bases left in between. Germline-derived CDR1 and CDR2 are MRHNA and SNTAGT. CDR3 nucleotide sequence: TGTGCCAGCAGTGACTTAGCTCCCCATGAGCAGTTCTTC. Its translation: CASSDLAPHEQFF.

The chain links TRBV7-9 to TRBJ1-3, with D uncertain. V lost 2 bases and J 4 bases, leaving 9 bases between the germline ends. The germline V gene has CDR1 SEHNR and CDR2 FQNEAQ (reference sequence). The CDR3 has 14 residues. The CDR3, as DNA: TGTGCCAGCAGCTTATTGGGCATCGGAAACACCATATATTTT. This sequence encodes CASSLLGIGNTIYF.

The rearrangement uses TRBV7-2 and TRBJ2-1; TRBD2 agrees at 7 bases. Germline loops: CDR1 SGHTA, CDR2 FQGNSA. This CDR3 is built from 13 residues. With 5 bases clipped from V and 15 bases from J, the junction kept 13 bases outside the gene matches. The CDR3 nucleotides read TGTGCCAGCAGCCCCGGGTGGGGCGGGAGCCCGTTCTTC. Translation gives CASSPGWGGSPFF.

V is TRBV25-1 and J is TRBJ2-5; TRBD2 matches at 8 bases. Germline-derived CDR1 and CDR2 are MGHDK and SYGVNS. V gave up 6 bases and J gave up 1 base; unmatched junction bases: 4. CDR3 length: 14 residues. CDR3 sequence (DNA): TGTGCCAGCAGGCGAGCGGGGGCCCAAGAGACCCAGTACTTC. Residues: CASRRAGAQETQYF.

The rearrangement links TRBV19 to TRBJ1-5; D perhaps matches TRBD1 (6 bases). This CDR3 has 14 amino acids. The germline CDR1 and CDR2 sequences are LNHDA and SQIVND (reference sequence). V was trimmed by 8 bases and J by 3 bases, leaving 14 bases between them. The CDR3 here is CASCHRAVNQPQHF. In DNA, the CDR3 is TGTGCCAGTTGTCACAGGGCGGTCAATCAGCCCCAGCATTTT.

The gene calls are TRBV12-3 or TRBV12-4 and TRBJ1-5; TRBD1 agrees at 11 bases. This CDR3 comprises 13 residues. V shed 6 bases, J shed 9 bases, and the junction held 4 bases outside the gene matches. CDR3 nucleotide sequence: TGTGCCAGCAGGGGGACAGGGGGTGGGCCCCAGCATTTT. Protein sequence: CASRGTGGGPQHF.

The rearrangement joins TRBV2 to TRBJ1-1; D not certain. Germline assignment: CDR1 SNHLY and CDR2 FYNNEI. V was cut by 6 bases and J by 1 base, with 9 bases left in between. This CDR3 has 13 amino acids. DNA of the CDR3: TGTGCCAGCAGCTCCGACTGGAACACTGAAGCTTTCTTT. Encoded protein: CASSSDWNTEAFF.

V and J are TRBV6-6 and TRBJ2-7, with 7 positions matching TRBD2. The CDR3 has 11 amino acids. The germline V gene encodes CDR1 MNHNY and CDR2 SVGAGI (reference sequence). J was trimmed by 3 bases and V by 8 bases; bases with no gene match: 1. The CDR3, as DNA: TGTGCCAGCGGGACTATCTACGAGCAGTACTTC. Its translation: CASGTIYEQYF.

V is TRBV5-4 and J is TRBJ2-1, with unresolved D. CDR3 size: 15 residues. Germline assignment: CDR1 SGHNT and CDR2 YYREEE (reference sequence). Trimming removed 4 bases from V and 6 bases from J, with 17 bases in between. In DNA form, the CDR3 reads TGTGCCAGCAGCCTGCGAAAGCCATATAGCAATGAGCAGTTCTTC. Protein: CASSLRKPYSNEQFF.